These 15 T cell receptor beta chains were all obtained from the same sample, sequenced in a study of shared clonotypes between healthy human individuals. Sequencing was performed with immunoSEQ multiplex PCR; in TCRdb, only in-frame clones are kept and a portion is missing. The data show about 2.2 million clones, 93% seen once. Naive CD8 cells, CD45RO-negative and positively selected for CCR7, excluded terminally differentiated effector memory CD45RA+ cells. Material: naive CD8+ T cells from PBMCs. These receptors were collected from a man aged 18 to 30 in good health. Some clones in this sample may be carry-over from other donors' samples.

The chain joins TRBV5-1 to TRBJ2-2; no reliable D call. The V and J ends lost 4 bases and 7 bases respectively, with 20 bases between them. CDR1 SGHRS and CDR2 YFSETQ come from the germline V gene. The CDR3 sequence is 16 residues long. The CDR3 DNA follows: TGCGCCAGCAGCATTCACTGGACCCCTTGGAACGGGGAGCTGTTTTTT. Its protein is CASSIHWTPWNGELFF. Using reference TRBV5-1 and TRBJ2-2 for the parts outside the CDR3, the full variable domain is KAGVTQTPRYLIKTRGQQVTLSCSPISGHRSVSWYQQTPGQGLQFLFEYFSETQRNKGNFPGRFSGRQFSNSRSEMNVSTLELGDSALYLCASSIHWTPWNGELFFGEGSRLTVL.

Only one count was recorded for this clone. The chain links TRBV30 to TRBJ1-5; TRBD1 might be the D (5 bases). V was clipped by 3 bases and J by 1 base, with 7 bases between them. Germline CDR1 reads GTSNPN; CDR2 reads SVGIG (reference sequence). The CDR3 loop spans 13 amino acids. The DNA for the CDR3 is TGTGCCTGGAGCTGGGGCAGCAATCAGCCCCAGCATTTT. Its protein product is CAWSWGSNQPQHF.

The chain has TRBV7-9 and TRBJ2-2; D remains ambiguous. V lost 0 bases, J lost 0 bases, and 5 bases lay in between. The CDR3 contains 15 residues. CDR1 is SEHNR, CDR2 FQNEAQ, per germline (reference sequence). CDR3 loop: CASSLADANTGELFF. The CDR3 bases are TGTGCCAGCAGCTTAGCAGATGCGAACACCGGGGAGCTGTTTTTT. Complete variable domain (other parts from reference TRBV7-9 and TRBJ2-2): DTGVSQNPRHKITKRGQNVTFRCDPISEHNRLYWYRQTLGQGPEFLTYFQNEAQLEKSRLLSDRFSAERPKGSFSTLEIQRTEQGDSAMYLCASSLADANTGELFFGEGSRLTVL.

With respect to this clone: Other DNA sequences in the sample encode the same CDR3. J is TRBJ1-2 and V is TRBV9; D is perhaps TRBD1 (5 bases). Per germline, CDR1 SGDLS and CDR2 YYNGEE. The CDR3 contains 12 residues. Between the trimmed V and J ends, which lost 4 bases and 4 bases, there was a span of 8 bases. CDR3 loop: CASSSGTYGYTF. The CDR3 bases are TGTGCCAGCAGCTCCGGGACCTATGGCTACACCTTC.

A note on this clone: Other DNA sequences of this sample code for an identical CDR3. The rearrangement uses TRBV11-2 and TRBJ2-1; D gene ambiguous. This CDR3 contains 14 residues. V dropped 2 bases and J dropped 6 bases, with 11 bases sitting between them. Germline CDR1 is SGHAT and CDR2 is FQNNGV. The CDR3 protein is CASSLYGRGNEQFF. CDR3 DNA sequence: TGTGCCAGCAGCTTATATGGTAGAGGCAATGAGCAGTTCTTC.

This sequence joins TRBV19 and TRBJ2-2; possible D gene TRBD1, 6 bases. CDR1 and CDR2 (germline): LNHDA, SQIVND (reference sequence). The V and J ends lost 3 bases and 1 base respectively, with 9 bases between them. This CDR3 has 15 amino acids. The CDR3 bases are TGTGCCAGTAGTATGACAGGACGGAACACCGGGGAGCTGTTTTTT. It translates to CASSMTGRNTGELFF.

The chain has TRBV29-1 and TRBJ2-3; D uncertain. V shed 3 bases and J shed 1 base, with 14 bases lying between them. The CDR3 runs to 15 residues. Germline V gives CDR1 SQVTM, CDR2 ANQGSEA. This CDR3 is CSVDQTGSGTDTQYF. Here the CDR3 DNA reads TGCAGCGTTGACCAGACTGGATCAGGCACAGATACGCAGTATTTT.

This rearrangement joins TRBV19 to TRBJ2-1; maybe TRBD1 (5 bases). The CDR3 sequence is 14 residues long. Per the germline V gene, CDR1 is LNHDA and CDR2 is SQIVND (reference sequence). Trimming removed 3 bases from V and 3 bases from J, with 9 bases in between. CDR3 in DNA: TGTGCCAGTAGTATGGACATATTCTACAATGAGCAGTTCTTC. This translates into CASSMDIFYNEQFF.

This chain links TRBV10-3 with TRBJ2-7; D not resolved. The CDR3 loop spans 12 amino acids. Germline loops: CDR1 ENHRY, CDR2 SYGVKD. V gave up 3 bases and J gave up 3 bases, with 6 bases separating them. CDR3 in DNA: TGTGCCATCAGTGAACTTCACTACGAGCAGTACTTC. Translation gives CAISELHYEQYF.

J is TRBJ2-1 and V is TRBV29-1; D tentatively fits TRBD1 or TRBD2 (6 bases each). Germline loops: CDR1 SQVTM, CDR2 ANQGSEA. The CDR3 loop spans 16 amino acids. Trimming took off 4 bases at V and 4 bases at J, with 20 bases between the two ends. The CDR3 DNA is TGCAGCGTTGCCGGGGGCGGGGCGGGGCTATACAATGAGCAGTTCTTC. Translated: CSVAGGGAGLYNEQFF.

CDR3 sequence: CASSLRGLANHEQFF. CDR3 bases: TGTGCCAGCAGTTTGAGGGGACTAGCTAACCATGAGCAGTTCTTC. The rearrangement links TRBV28 to TRBJ2-1; 9 nucleotides agree with TRBD2. The CDR3 extends over 15 amino acids. V shed 3 bases and J 8 bases; nucleotides not matched to a gene: 8. Germline CDR1 MDHEN, CDR2 SYDVKM.

CDR3 region: CASSSGQGTGGAYGYTF. The CDR3 bases are TGTGCCAGCAGCTCCGGACAGGGGACGGGAGGGGCCTATGGCTACACCTTC. The chain joins TRBV7-6 to TRBJ1-2, with TRBD1 identical over 9 bases. This CDR3 has 17 residues. Germline CDR1 SGHVS, CDR2 FNYEAQ. J was trimmed by 4 bases and V by 4 bases; bases with no gene match: 13.

This chain uses TRBV19 with TRBJ1-1, with D unclear. Per germline, CDR1 LNHDA and CDR2 SQIVND (reference sequence). The germline V and J ends were trimmed by 5 bases and 4 bases, with 14 bases remaining between them. This CDR3 spans 14 amino acids. The CDR3: CASSVPREPTEAFF. The CDR3 nucleotides are TGTGCCAGTAGTGTTCCTCGGGAGCCCACTGAAGCTTTCTTT.

The chain links TRBV5-1 to TRBJ1-5; a possible D gene is TRBD1 (5 bases). The germline CDR1 and CDR2 sequences are SGHRS and YFSETQ. The CDR3 spans 13 residues. The V end was cut by 3 bases, the J end by 4 bases, with 8 bases between. CDR3 amino acids: CASSWWGNQPQHF. As DNA, the CDR3 is TGCGCCAGCAGCTGGTGGGGGAATCAGCCCCAGCATTTT.

This clone was observed once. The chain links TRBV28 to TRBJ1-5, with D perhaps matching TRBD1 (5 bases). V was pared by 1 base and J by 6 bases, with 10 bases between. CDR3 length equals 14 residues. Germline CDR1 and CDR2: MDHEN and SYDVKM. CDR3 nucleotides: TGTGCCAGCAGTTTATCTCAGGGCTTTCAGCCCCAGCATTTT. Amino acid sequence: CASSLSQGFQPQHF.